One and the same sample provided the 28 T cell receptor beta chains below, sequenced in a study of blood T cell repertoires in COVID-19 (TCRdb year 2020). The library was built by means of the immunoSEQ multiplex PCR assay. The clones in this table, taken by TCRdb from immuneACCESS, are in-frame only. Not every clone is retained; where verified, under half of the shortfall comes from an unresolved V gene, and the cause of the rest is unknown. The sample yields 250,000 to 350,000 clones; more than 75% were counted once. Jointly, the top ten make up approximately 7.8% of the sample. Specimen: peripheral blood. All receptors derive from a woman aged 45-60 years who had recovered from COVID-19.

Ten or more counts support this clone. The rearrangement joins TRBV5-4 to TRBJ2-5; no clear D gene. The CDR3 sequence is 14 residues long. Trimming stripped 3 bases from V and 4 bases from J, with 13 bases between. Germline V lookup: CDR1 SGHNT, CDR2 YYREEE (reference sequence). The CDR3 nucleotides read TGTGCCAGCAGCTCTTCTAGACCGCGAGAGACCCAGTACTTC. It yields the protein CASSSSRPRETQYF.

The chain joins TRBV11-2 to TRBJ2-3; D not resolved. This CDR3 is built from 14 residues. Germline-derived CDR1 and CDR2 are SGHAT and FQNNGV. With 5 bases removed from V and 9 bases from J, the gap between germline ends came to 18 bases. The CDR3 DNA is TGTGCCAGCAGCCCTCCTTACTCGGTACTGACGCAGTATTTT. Translation gives CASSPPYSVLTQYF.

The chain has TRBV25-1 and TRBJ1-5, with D unresolved. V was trimmed by 0 bases and J by 0 bases, leaving 9 bases between them. The length of the CDR3 is 16 residues. Germline assignment: CDR1 MGHDK and CDR2 SYGVNS. The CDR3 sequence is CASSEYESGSNQPQHF. The DNA of the CDR3 is TGTGCCAGCAGTGAATATGAGAGCGGTAGCAATCAGCCCCAGCATTTT.

The rearrangement uses TRBV12-3 or TRBV12-4 and TRBJ1-3; D unclear. The CDR3 is 11 residues long. Trimming shortened V by 7 bases and J by 7 bases, and 8 bases separated the two germline ends. The CDR3 loop is CASTMENTIYF. Written as DNA, the CDR3 is TGTGCCAGCACTATGGAGAACACCATATATTTT.

J is TRBJ1-5 and V is TRBV28; D is uncertain. V was cut by 1 base and J by 7 bases, with 8 bases left in between. Germline V gives CDR1 MDHEN, CDR2 SYDVKM. This CDR3 has 13 residues. CDR3 residues: CASSLSGWQPQHF. As DNA, the CDR3 is TGTGCCAGCAGTTTATCCGGTTGGCAGCCCCAGCATTTT.

The chain links TRBV5-6 to TRBJ2-7; the match to TRBD2 covers 12 bases. CDR1 is SGHDT, CDR2 YYEEEE, per germline. The CDR3 covers 19 residues. Trimming removed 0 bases from V and 0 bases from J; junction bases left unmatched: 10. CDR3 nucleotide sequence: TGTGCCAGCAGCTTGGGAGCGGCTAGCGGGAGGGCTACCTCCTACGAGCAGTACTTC. Translated: CASSLGAASGRATSYEQYF.

This clone was recorded only once. The V and J genes are TRBV19 and TRBJ1-4; 7 nucleotides line up with TRBD1. The CDR3 totals 15 residues. The V segment lost 10 bases and the J segment 4 bases; nucleotides outside the gene matches: 12. The germline gives CDR1 LNHDA, CDR2 SQIVND (reference sequence). In DNA, the CDR3 is TGTGCCACTAAGAATATGGACAGGATTAATGAAAAACTGTTTTTT. Its protein product is CATKNMDRINEKLFF. The complete variable domain, with remaining parts taken from reference TRBV19 and TRBJ1-4, reads DGGITQSPKYLFRKEGQNVTLSCEQNLNHDAMYWYRQDPGQGLRLIYYSQIVNDFQKGDIAEGYSVSREKKESFPLTVTSAQKNPTAFYLCATKNMDRINEKLFFGSGTQLSVL.

The chain is built from TRBV11-1 and TRBJ2-1; 7 bases are shared with TRBD2. Germline assignment: CDR1 SGHAT and CDR2 FQDESV (reference sequence). This CDR3 contains 15 residues. V lost 2 bases to trimming and J lost 7 bases; unmatched junction nucleotides: 8. This CDR3 reads CASSLSGTLGNEQFF. CDR3 coding DNA: TGTGCCAGCAGCTTAAGCGGGACCCTTGGAAATGAGCAGTTCTTC.

The V and J genes are TRBV19 and TRBJ2-7; D is ambiguous. The CDR3 runs 15 residues. Trimming shortened V by 1 base and J by 6 bases, and 16 bases separated the two germline ends. The germline CDR1 and CDR2 sequences are LNHDA and SQIVND (reference sequence). The CDR3 DNA sequence: TGTGCCAGTAGTATAGGGGCGTCAGCCCTGTCCGAGCAGTACTTC. Translating it yields CASSIGASALSEQYF.

This rearrangement joins TRBV9 to TRBJ1-1; D is ambiguous. CDR1 is SGDLS and CDR2 is YYNGEE in the germline V gene. This CDR3 is 16 amino acids long. Deletions cut 0 bases from V and 0 bases from J, with 12 bases between. The CDR3 bases are TGTGCCAGCAGCGTAGGGGTCGGGAATATGAACACTGAAGCTTTCTTT. It specifies CASSVGVGNMNTEAFF.

The chain couples TRBV7-6 to TRBJ2-3; 14 positions match TRBD2. CDR1 is SGHVS and CDR2 is FNYEAQ in the germline V gene. The CDR3 has 16 residues. V shed 5 bases, J shed 1 base, and the junction held 2 bases outside the gene matches. The chain's CDR3 is CASSQGLAGGTDTQYF. CDR3 DNA sequence: TGTGCCAGCAGCCAGGGACTAGCGGGGGGCACAGATACGCAGTATTTT. The full variable domain, in which reference TRBV7-6 and TRBJ2-3 provide the parts outside the CDR3, is GAGVSQSPRYKVTKRGQDVALRCDPISGHVSLYWYRQALGQGPEFLTYFNYEAQQDKSGLPNDRFSAERPEGSISTLTIQRTEQRDSAMYRCASSQGLAGGTDTQYFGPGTRLTVL.

The V gene is TRBV3-1 (or the pseudogene TRBV3-2), the J gene TRBJ2-6, with D perhaps TRBD2 (6 bases). Germline V gene lookup returns CDR1 LGHDT and CDR2 YNNKEL (reference sequence). V was shortened by 3 bases and J by 1 base, with 13 bases between the two germline ends. This CDR3 comprises 17 residues. CDR3 DNA sequence: TGTGCCAGCAGCCAGGGGGGACGGACGTCTGGGGCCAACGTCCTGACTTTC. Protein product: CASSQGGRTSGANVLTF.

The rearrangement joins TRBV9 to TRBJ2-7, with 9 nucleotides matching TRBD1. The CDR3 loop spans 13 amino acids. Germline lookup yields CDR1 SGDLS and CDR2 YYNGEE. Trimming took 4 bases from V and 6 from J; bases not matched to a gene: 5. CDR3 DNA sequence: TGTGCCAGCAGCTCCGGGACAGGGACCGAGCAGTACTTC. Translation: CASSSGTGTEQYF.

On this clone: This specimen includes other DNA sequences encoding the same CDR3. The chain uses TRBV18 and TRBJ1-5, with D possibly being TRBD1 (5 bases). Trimming took 4 bases from V and 2 from J, leaving 9 bases between them. This CDR3 has 14 amino acids. CDR1 is KGHSH, CDR2 LQKENI, per germline. As DNA, the CDR3 is TGTGCCAGCTCACTAGACAGCCGCAATCAGCCCCAGCATTTT. Protein: CASSLDSRNQPQHF.

The chain combines TRBV5-4 with TRBJ1-6; 11 bases agree with TRBD1. Germline V gives CDR1 SGHNT, CDR2 YYREEE (reference sequence). With 2 bases clipped from V and 7 bases from J, the junction kept 8 bases outside the gene matches. This CDR3 comprises 17 residues. The CDR3 sequence: CASSFGQGAYRNSPLHF. The CDR3 DNA is TGTGCCAGCAGCTTCGGACAGGGGGCTTACCGCAATTCACCCCTCCACTTT.

The chain joins TRBV5-1 to TRBJ1-1, with 7 bases that match TRBD1. This CDR3 has 15 residues. Germline V lookup: CDR1 SGHRS, CDR2 YFSETQ. V trimming: 4 bases; J trimming: 1 base; junction bases outside the gene matches: 7. CDR3 coding DNA: TGCGCCAGCAGCCGGGAGACAGGGAAGAACACTGAAGCTTTCTTT. Translating gives CASSRETGKNTEAFF.

The chain is built from TRBV7-8 and TRBJ2-1; 13 bases map to TRBD2. Germline CDR1 SGHVS, CDR2 FQNEAQ. There are 16 residues in the CDR3. V lost 5 bases to trimming and J lost 8 bases; unmatched junction nucleotides: 9. The CDR3 protein is CASSLRTSGSKDEQFF. CDR3 bases: TGTGCCAGCAGCCTAAGGACTAGCGGGAGTAAAGATGAGCAGTTCTTC.

CDR3: CASSIGSGRALSGELFF. Written as DNA, the CDR3 is TGTGCCAGTAGTATCGGTAGCGGGAGGGCCCTCTCCGGGGAGCTGTTTTTT. This chain uses TRBV19 with TRBJ2-2; 11 bases line up with TRBD2. Germline CDR1 reads LNHDA; CDR2 reads SQIVND (reference sequence). CDR3 length equals 17 residues. The junction had 9 bases not matched to a gene; V was cut back by 3 bases and J by 6 bases.

This clone was counted only a few times. In the same sample, other DNA sequences code for this CDR3. CDR3 nucleotides: TGTGCCAGCAGTTCCCGGGGTCCCTACGAGCAGTACTTC. Amino acids: CASSSRGPYEQYF. V is TRBV28 and J is TRBJ2-7, with D possibly TRBD2 on 5 matching bases. V dropped 4 bases and J dropped 2 bases, with 9 bases sitting between them. The germline V gene has CDR1 MDHEN and CDR2 SYDVKM. The CDR3 has 13 amino acids.

CDR3 region: CASSLEGHGYTF. CDR3 coding DNA: TGTGCCAGCAGCTTGGAGGGGCATGGCTACACCTTC. The genes are TRBV28 and TRBJ1-2; D possibly corresponds to TRBD1 (5 bases). CDR3 length: 12 amino acids. From germline, CDR1 is MDHEN and CDR2 SYDVKM. Trimming pared 6 bases from V and 6 bases from J, leaving 11 bases between.

The CDR3 region has the DNA TGCGCCAGCAGCTTGGAAGGGGACAGGGCTTATGGCTACACCTTC. Translating it yields CASSLEGDRAYGYTF. V and J are TRBV5-1 and TRBJ1-2; 9 bases align to TRBD1. V was pared by 0 bases and J by 5 bases, with 5 bases of the junction left unmatched. The CDR3 is 15 amino acids. The germline CDR1 and CDR2 sequences are SGHRS and YFSETQ.

The genes are TRBV2 and TRBJ2-7, with D uncertain. Germline V gene sequence: CDR1 SNHLY, CDR2 FYNNEI. The ends were cut back, 0 bases at V and 2 bases at J, with 2 bases in the middle. The CDR3 loop spans 12 amino acids. The CDR3 is CASSEATYEQYF. In DNA, the CDR3 is TGTGCCAGCAGTGAAGCCACCTACGAGCAGTACTTC.

The chain recombines TRBV28 with TRBJ2-7; 12 nucleotides align to TRBD2. Germline values: CDR1 MDHEN, CDR2 SYDVKM. This CDR3 is 16 amino acids long. V lost 5 bases and J lost 5; bases outside the gene matches: 10. CDR3 in DNA: TGTGCCAGCAGTATTTCCCTAGCGGGGGGGCCCCACGAGCAGTACTTC. It yields the protein CASSISLAGGPHEQYF.

The chain links TRBV5-6 to TRBJ2-5; 9 bases are a match to TRBD2. V lost 1 base, J lost 3 bases, and 10 bases stayed unmatched. CDR3 length: 17 amino acids. Germline loops: CDR1 SGHDT, CDR2 YYEEEE. The DNA of the CDR3 is TGTGCCAGCAGCTTGTACGCGGGAGGGCCAGTAAAAGAGACCCAGTACTTC. As protein: CASSLYAGGPVKETQYF.

The chain joins TRBV29-1 to TRBJ1-4; TRBD1 matches 12 bases. V trimming: 6 bases; J trimming: 5 bases; junction bases outside the gene matches: 4. The CDR3 contains 14 residues. Germline V CDR1 and CDR2: SQVTM, ANQGSEA. The CDR3 protein is CSVGTGGSNEKLFF. DNA of the CDR3: TGCAGCGTGGGGACAGGGGGCTCGAATGAAAAACTGTTTTTT.

This clone showed up just a few times. V usage is TRBV19 and J usage is TRBJ2-7; 9 bases agree with TRBD2. The CDR3 spans 12 residues. J was trimmed by 5 bases and V by 6 bases; bases with no gene match: 2. Germline lookup yields CDR1 LNHDA and CDR2 SQIVND (reference sequence). The CDR3: CASSRTSDEQYF. CDR3 sequence (DNA): TGTGCCAGTAGCAGGACTAGCGACGAGCAGTACTTC.

V and J are TRBV28 and TRBJ1-4; weak D call: TRBD1 (5 bases). The V end lost 3 bases, the J end lost 7 bases, and 9 bases lay between the germline ends. This CDR3 is built from 13 residues. CDR1 and CDR2 from the germline V gene are MDHEN and SYDVKM. In nucleotides, the CDR3 is TGTGCCAGCAGTTTTATCCAGGGTGAAAAACTGTTTTTT. This codes for CASSFIQGEKLFF.

This chain joins TRBV7-2 and TRBJ2-6; 7 bases are a match to TRBD1. This CDR3 comprises 14 residues. With 10 bases clipped from V and 2 bases from J, the junction kept 5 bases outside the gene matches. CDR1 and CDR2 from the germline V gene are SGHTA and FQGNSA. CDR3 coding DNA: TGTGCCACCCACAGGGGACCTGGGGCCAACGTCCTGACTTTC. Residues: CATHRGPGANVLTF.